The 12 T cell receptor beta chains in this list originate from one sample, sequenced in a study of spatial heterogeneity in lung cancer. Time point specified: sample taken at primary tumor resection. TCRdb reanalysed the 5' RACE reads using MiXCR and keeps one entry per CDR3 protein. The sample includes approximately 66,000 distinct CDR3 sequences, approximately 6% of them seen just once. Sequencing used PBMCs, obtained at surgery. The receptor source for this set is a female donor with early-stage non-small cell lung cancer.

With respect to this clonotype: Being one base from a much bigger clone, this may be a read error. V and J are TRBV6-1 and TRBJ1-5, with TRBD1 as a possible D gene (5 bases). Germline V gene lookup returns CDR1 MNHNS and CDR2 SASEGT. The CDR3 is 15 amino acids. The CDR3 loop is CVSNLLGGSNQPQHF. The CDR3 nucleotides read TGTGTCAGCAACCTCCTGGGGGGGAGTAATCAGCCCCAGCATTTT.

This clonotype was detected only a few times. The V and J genes are TRBV5-1 and TRBJ2-5; 9 bases are a match to TRBD2. This CDR3 is 15 amino acids long. V lost 0 bases and J lost 2; bases outside the gene matches: 2. Germline CDR1 and CDR2: SGHRS and YFSETQ. The DNA of the CDR3 is TGCGCCAGCAGCTTGGCGACTAGCGGACAAGAGACCCAGTACTTC. As protein: CASSLATSGQETQYF. The full variable domain, its missing parts supplied by reference TRBV5-1 and TRBJ2-5, is KAGVTQTPRYLIKTRGQQVTLSCSPISGHRSVSWYQQTPGQGLQFLFEYFSETQRNKGNFPGRFSGRQFSNSRSEMNVSTLELGDSALYLCASSLATSGQETQYFGPGTRLLVL.

This clonotype was seen a handful of times. This chain uses TRBV12-3 or TRBV12-4 with TRBJ1-2, with D possibly being TRBD1 (5 bases). The CDR3 extends over 12 amino acids. With 6 bases removed from V and 7 bases from J, the gap between germline ends came to 12 bases. CDR3 nucleotide sequence: TGTGCCAGCAGACTACCCGGGGGTGGCTACACCTTC. It encodes CASRLPGGGYTF.

This clonotype showed up many times. The rearrangement joins TRBV7-9 to TRBJ1-2, with D unresolved. The CDR3 loop spans 12 amino acids. CDR1 and CDR2 from the germline V gene are SEHNR and FQNEAQ (reference sequence). The V and J ends lost 1 base and 8 bases respectively, with 8 bases between them. CDR3 sequence (DNA): TGTGCCAGCAGCTTAGACGATGGCGGCTACACCTTC. Translation gives CASSLDDGGYTF.

This clonotype was counted ten times or more. The V gene is TRBV7-2, the J gene TRBJ1-5; D gene uncertain. Trimming cost V 3 bases and J 0 bases, with 6 bases left between them. Germline CDR1 SGHTA, CDR2 FQGNSA. The CDR3 length is 14 residues. The CDR3 bases are TGTGCCAGCAGCTTGAGCAATAGCAATCAGCCCCAGCATTTT. It translates to CASSLSNSNQPQHF.

This clonotype has a count of ten or more. The CDR3, as DNA: TGTGCCAGCAGTCGCTCGGACAGGCCCGAAAAACTGTTTTTT. Protein sequence: CASSRSDRPEKLFF. The chain carries TRBV12-3 or TRBV12-4 and TRBJ1-4, with 7 bases lining up with TRBD1. This CDR3 is 14 amino acids long. V lost 5 bases and J lost 8; bases outside the gene matches: 8.

The table lists this clonotype with a few counts. J is TRBJ2-3 and V is TRBV18; 12 bases are shared with TRBD2. Germline V gene sequence: CDR1 KGHSH, CDR2 LQKENI. This CDR3 has 15 residues. V shed 8 bases, J shed 2 bases, and the junction held 5 bases outside the gene matches. The DNA for the CDR3 is TGTGCCAGCAGCAGGACTAGCGGGGACACAGATACGCAGTATTTT. This translates into CASSRTSGDTDTQYF.

This clonotype was seen only a few times. The chain couples TRBV5-1 to TRBJ2-1; TRBD2 matches 7 bases. The CDR3 runs 16 residues. J lost 8 bases, V lost 0 bases, and 11 bases had no gene match. Germline V gene sequence: CDR1 SGHRS, CDR2 YFSETQ. The CDR3 here is CASSLGAGAHRDEQFF. CDR3 DNA sequence: TGCGCCAGCAGCTTGGGGGCGGGAGCCCACCGGGATGAGCAGTTCTTC.

This clonotype was observed many times. The chain couples TRBV6-5 to TRBJ2-4, with 7 bases aligning to TRBD2. From germline, CDR1 is MNHEY and CDR2 SVGAGI. The CDR3 runs to 16 residues. The ends lost 5 bases at V and 0 bases at J; junction bases unmatched: 7. The CDR3 DNA reads TGTGCCAGCAGTACCCCTAGCGGATTAGCCAAAAACATTCAGTACTTC. Its protein product is CASSTPSGLAKNIQYF.

This clonotype was observed many times. This rearrangement joins TRBV5-1 to TRBJ2-4; TRBD2 matches 12 bases. The CDR3 totals 19 residues. V lost 4 bases, J lost 0 bases, and 11 bases stayed unmatched. Per the germline V gene, CDR1 is SGHRS and CDR2 is YFSETQ. CDR3 nucleotide sequence: TGCGCCAGCAGCCAGAGCGGTCTAGCGGGAGGGATAGCCAAAAACATTCAGTACTTC. Translation gives CASSQSGLAGGIAKNIQYF.

The table lists this clonotype with a few counts. The chain carries TRBV19 and TRBJ1-5; no firm D call. CDR1 is LNHDA and CDR2 is SQIVND in the germline V gene (reference sequence). The V and J ends lost 3 bases and 6 bases respectively, with 9 bases between them. This CDR3 has 13 amino acids. CDR3 region: CASSMTGSQPQHF. CDR3 nucleotides: TGTGCCAGTAGTATGACGGGGTCTCAGCCCCAGCATTTT.

This clonotype was counted between two and nine times. V usage is TRBV20-1 and J usage is TRBJ2-5; D perhaps matches TRBD1 (5 bases). The V and J ends lost 3 bases and 2 bases respectively, with 10 bases between them. Germline lookup yields CDR1 DFQATT and CDR2 SNEGSKA (reference sequence). CDR3 length: 13 amino acids. The CDR3 bases are TGCAGTGCTAGGTCGGACAAGCAAGAGACCCAGTACTTC. The encoded protein is CSARSDKQETQYF.